These 31 T cell receptor beta chains share one sample of origin, sequenced in a study of cytomegalovirus exposure and HLA in healthy donors. PCR primers comprised 60 Vbeta and 13 Jbeta primers. The assay was immunoSEQ multiplex PCR, and TCRdb's table has in-frame clones only and misses some. The sample shows roughly 220,000 clones, under 80% of them seen only once. Input material: PBMCs. The receptors here all came from a woman aged 25 to 39 in good health and CMV-seronegative.

J is TRBJ1-3 and V is TRBV5-1, with D uncertain. Germline CDR1 SGHRS, CDR2 YFSETQ. With 4 bases removed from V and 4 bases from J, the gap between germline ends came to 9 bases. The CDR3 is 13 residues long. The CDR3 nucleotides are TGCGCCAGCAGCATAGTGCCAGGAAACACCATATATTTT. Its protein product is CASSIVPGNTIYF.

As concerns this clone: Other DNA variants within this sample encode the same CDR3. This chain links TRBV6-5 with TRBJ2-7; tentatively, D is TRBD2 (5 bases). Germline V gives CDR1 MNHEY, CDR2 SVGAGI. The CDR3 sequence is 15 residues long. V was shortened by 0 bases and J by 0 bases, with 9 bases between the two germline ends. In DNA, the CDR3 is TGTGCCAGCAGTTACTCGGCGGGCGACTCCTACGAGCAGTACTTC. It codes for CASSYSAGDSYEQYF.

This clone was found once. CDR3 bases: TGCGCCAGCAGCTTGCAGGGGACGGTTAAAGAGACCCAGTACTTC. Translated, it gives CASSLQGTVKETQYF. This chain links TRBV5-1 with TRBJ2-5; tentatively, D is TRBD1 (6 bases). The CDR3 is made up of 15 amino acids. V was pared by 1 base and J by 3 bases, with 13 bases between. Germline V gene sequence: CDR1 SGHRS, CDR2 YFSETQ.

This clone was seen a handful of times. One end of the junction fails to match germline, which may point to a read error. V usage is TRBV6-1 and J usage is TRBJ2-7, with D uncertain. The CDR3 length is 11 residues. Germline V gives CDR1 MNHNS, CDR2 SASEGT. CDR3 nucleotide sequence: TGTGCCAGCGCCATTCCCTATGAGCAGTACTTC. Translated: CASAIPYEQYF.

The V call is TRBV11-2, the J call TRBJ1-3, with a weak D call TRBD1 (6 bases). The V gene's germline CDR1 is SGHAT and CDR2 FQNNGV. The CDR3 consists of 16 residues. The V and J ends lost 4 bases and 2 bases respectively, with 15 bases between them. The CDR3 loop reads CASSSRQRGTGNTIYF. DNA of the CDR3: TGTGCCAGCAGCTCCCGGCAGAGGGGGACTGGAAACACCATATATTTT.

V gene TRBV6-1 combines with J gene TRBJ2-7; unclear D gene. In germline, CDR1 is MNHNS, CDR2 SASEGT. The ends were cut back, 1 base at V and 3 bases at J, with 13 bases in the middle. The CDR3 is 15 amino acids. CDR3 bases: TGTGCCAGCAGTGAAGAGTTCCGGGTCTACTACGAGCAGTACTTC. It yields the protein CASSEEFRVYYEQYF.

V is TRBV5-1 and J is TRBJ1-6, with TRBD1 identical over 9 bases. V gave up 2 bases and J gave up 9 bases; unmatched junction bases: 9. CDR1 SGHRS and CDR2 YFSETQ come from the germline V gene. The CDR3 contains 16 residues. In nucleotides, the CDR3 is TGCGCCAGCAGCTTAAAGACAGGGGGGTCGTTTTCACCCCTCCACTTT. It specifies CASSLKTGGSFSPLHF.

The V and J genes are TRBV6-5 and TRBJ1-1; TRBD1 aligns across 8 bases. The CDR3 contains 14 residues. With V trimmed by 10 bases and J by 5 bases, 12 bases remained unmatched. Germline V gives CDR1 MNHEY, CDR2 SVGAGI. The CDR3 nucleotides are TGTGCCAAAAAGGACAGGGTGGGGAAGACTGAAGCTTTCTTT. Translating gives CAKKDRVGKTEAFF.

This clone has a single count. As the CDR3 is not closed by the conserved phenylalanine or tryptophan, this likely results from a read error. The chain has TRBV5-1 and TRBJ1-2; 8 bases align to TRBD1. V gave up 4 bases and J gave up 1 base; unmatched junction bases: 9. CDR1 SGHRS and CDR2 YFSETQ come from the germline V gene. The CDR3 has 16 amino acids. As DNA, the CDR3 is TGCGCCAGCAGCCCAGGTGGGACAGGCCTTAACTATGGCTACACCCTC. Its protein is CASSPGGTGLNYGYTL.

This clone was detected once. The chain carries TRBV2 and TRBJ1-1; 7 bases agree with TRBD1. V gave up 5 bases and J gave up 7 bases; unmatched junction bases: 4. The CDR3 sequence is 12 residues long. CDR1 SNHLY and CDR2 FYNNEI come from the germline V gene. The CDR3 loop reads CASSRQGNEAFF. CDR3 coding DNA: TGTGCCAGCAGTAGACAGGGTAATGAAGCTTTCTTT.

The chain employs TRBV7-3 and TRBJ2-7; 7 bases fit TRBD1. Germline CDR1 SGHTA, CDR2 FQGTGA. J gave up 2 bases and V 2 bases, and 3 bases lay outside the gene matches. The CDR3 is made up of 14 amino acids. CDR3 residues: CASSLGTEAYEQYF. In nucleotides, the CDR3 is TGTGCCAGCAGCTTAGGGACAGAAGCCTACGAGCAGTACTTC.

This chain joins TRBV6-5 and TRBJ2-3, with 8 bases lining up with TRBD2. V lost 4 bases to trimming and J lost 0 bases; unmatched junction nucleotides: 6. This CDR3 spans 16 amino acids. Looked up from germline, CDR1 is MNHEY and CDR2 is SVGAGI. The CDR3 sequence is CASSSRTSSSTDTQYF. CDR3 nucleotide sequence: TGTGCCAGCAGTTCCCGGACTAGCAGCAGCACAGATACGCAGTATTTT.

The chain links TRBV30 to TRBJ2-2; D remains unclear. The germline V gene has CDR1 GTSNPN and CDR2 SVGIG (reference sequence). The CDR3 length is 14 residues. Trimming pared 2 bases from V and 7 bases from J, leaving 14 bases between. The CDR3 here is CAWSKLQAGGELFF. The CDR3 DNA reads TGTGCCTGGAGTAAACTTCAGGCCGGCGGGGAGCTGTTTTTT.

The rearrangement links TRBV11-3 to TRBJ1-1; weak D call: TRBD1 (5 bases). The CDR3 totals 11 residues. The germline gives CDR1 SGHNT, CDR2 YENEEA. Trimming removed 7 bases at V and 8 bases at J, with 11 bases between. The CDR3 loop is CASTRQREAFF. CDR3 in DNA: TGTGCCAGCACCAGACAGAGAGAAGCTTTCTTT.

The V gene is TRBV29-1, the J gene TRBJ2-1, with D tentatively TRBD1 (5 bases). The germline gives CDR1 SQVTM, CDR2 ANQGSEA. V lost 7 bases, J lost 7 bases, and 11 bases lay in between. The CDR3 extends over 11 amino acids. This chain's CDR3 is CSGDKGNEQFF. DNA for the CDR3: TGCAGCGGTGACAAGGGGAATGAGCAGTTCTTC.

This chain joins TRBV4-1 and TRBJ1-1; D may be TRBD1 (5 bases). With 1 base removed from V and 4 bases from J, the gap between germline ends came to 10 bases. Germline V lookup: CDR1 MGHRA, CDR2 YSYEKL. The length of the CDR3 is 14 residues. The CDR3 is CASSQGGGITEAFF. Here the CDR3 DNA reads TGCGCCAGCAGCCAAGGGGGGGGGATCACTGAAGCTTTCTTT.

This clone was detected only once. The chain joins TRBV11-2 to TRBJ1-1, with unresolved D. V lost 5 bases to trimming and J lost 1 base, with 11 bases between them. The CDR3 has 14 amino acids. Germline V lookup: CDR1 SGHAT, CDR2 FQNNGV. CDR3 in amino acids: CASSEGWGNTEAFF. The CDR3 bases are TGTGCCAGCAGCGAGGGCTGGGGGAACACTGAAGCTTTCTTT.

The rearrangement uses TRBV7-2 and TRBJ2-7; 10 nucleotides agree with TRBD2. This CDR3 region has 16 residues. Per the germline V gene, CDR1 is SGHTA and CDR2 is FQGNSA. Trimming removed 5 bases from V and 2 bases from J; junction bases left unmatched: 9. CDR3 bases: TGTGCCAGCAGCCTGGTGTCCAGCGGGGGGGCCTACGAGCAGTACTTC. Amino acid sequence: CASSLVSSGGAYEQYF.

This chain uses TRBV7-3 with TRBJ2-1; TRBD2 matches at 7 bases. J lost 4 bases, V lost 0 bases, and 3 bases had no gene match. This CDR3 region has 15 residues. Germline CDR1 is SGHTA and CDR2 is FQGTGA. For the CDR3, the DNA is TGTGCCAGCAGCTTAACGGCTAGCGGTTACAATGAGCAGTTCTTC. It specifies CASSLTASGYNEQFF.

The chain joins TRBV10-3 to TRBJ2-5, with D uncertain. CDR1 is ENHRY and CDR2 is SYGVKD in the germline V gene. The V end was cut by 2 bases, the J end by 5 bases, with 3 bases between. CDR3 length equals 11 residues. The CDR3 here is CAISEEETQYF. CDR3 DNA sequence: TGTGCCATCAGTGAGGAGGAGACCCAGTACTTC.

This clone was seen once. The chain links TRBV6-5 to TRBJ1-2, with 9 bases that match TRBD1. The germline V gene has CDR1 MNHEY and CDR2 SVGAGI. This CDR3 has 13 residues. V lost 6 bases and J lost 8; bases outside the gene matches: 7. In DNA, the CDR3 is TGTGCCAGCAGCTCCGGGACAGGGAGGGGCTACACCTTC. Translation: CASSSGTGRGYTF.

The chain recombines TRBV6-1 with TRBJ2-6, with D tentatively TRBD2 (5 bases). V gave up 1 base and J gave up 5 bases, with 9 bases separating them. Looked up from germline, CDR1 is MNHNS and CDR2 is SASEGT. CDR3 length: 15 amino acids. CDR3 sequence reads: CASSEGPGRANVLTF. The CDR3 nucleotides read TGTGCCAGCAGTGAAGGACCCGGGAGGGCCAACGTCCTGACTTTC.

This chain links TRBV6-1 with TRBJ1-5, with a weak D call TRBD1 (5 bases). CDR1 and CDR2 (germline): MNHNS, SASEGT. Trimming took off 4 bases at V and 1 base at J, with 11 bases between the two ends. The CDR3 contains 15 residues. The CDR3 DNA follows: TGTGCCAGCAGTGGGGGCGATGGGAGCAATCAGCCCCAGCATTTT. Translation gives CASSGGDGSNQPQHF.

A note on this clone: Sequence at one end of the junction differs from germline and may be a read error. In DNA, the CDR3 is TGTGCTAGCAGCCTCCAACCCGGAGTTGAGCAGTTCTTC. It yields the protein CASSLQPGVEQFF. The chain recombines TRBV7-7 with TRBJ2-1, with D unclear. CDR3 length equals 13 residues. CDR1 and CDR2 (germline): SSHAT, FNYEAQ (reference sequence).

V is TRBV30 and J is TRBJ2-1, with 11 bases fitting TRBD2. J was trimmed by 4 bases and V by 4 bases; bases with no gene match: 6. CDR1 and CDR2 (germline): GTSNPN, SVGIG (reference sequence). This CDR3 spans 15 amino acids. The CDR3 here is CAWNLAGGPYNEQFF. CDR3 DNA sequence: TGTGCCTGGAACTTAGCGGGGGGGCCGTACAATGAGCAGTTCTTC.

The chain carries TRBV9 and TRBJ1-1; D is undetermined. The V and J ends lost 2 bases and 0 bases respectively, with 11 bases between them. CDR1 and CDR2 (germline): SGDLS, YYNGEE. CDR3 length: 15 residues. CDR3 protein: CASSVGDGMNTEAFF. In nucleotides, the CDR3 is TGTGCCAGCAGCGTGGGAGACGGAATGAACACTGAAGCTTTCTTT.

This clone has only a few counts. The chain carries TRBV5-4 and TRBJ2-7; D not certain. This CDR3 contains 11 residues. Germline V gene sequence: CDR1 SGHNT, CDR2 YYREEE (reference sequence). V lost 4 bases and J lost 4, with 6 bases in between. The CDR3 loop reads CASSTIYEQYF. In DNA form, the CDR3 reads TGTGCCAGCAGCACTATATACGAGCAGTACTTC. Full variable domain (outside the CDR3, taken from reference TRBV5-4 and TRBJ2-7): ETGVTQSPTHLIKTRGQQVTLRCSSQSGHNTVSWYQQALGQGPQFIFQYYREEENGRGNFPPRFSGLQFPNYSSELNVNALELDDSALYLCASSTIYEQYFGPGTRLTVT.

This chain links TRBV25-1 with TRBJ2-1; 10 bases agree with TRBD2. CDR1 is MGHDK and CDR2 is SYGVNS in the germline V gene. CDR3 length: 16 residues. Unmatched junction bases numbered 12, after V lost 5 bases and J lost 8 bases. The CDR3 sequence: CASSPLLAGVVDEQFF. The CDR3 nucleotides read TGTGCCAGCAGTCCCCTTCTAGCGGGGGTTGTAGATGAGCAGTTCTTC.

This clone has just one count. The chain is built from TRBV19 and TRBJ1-3; unclear D gene. V lost 7 bases and J 8 bases, leaving 18 bases between the germline ends. The CDR3 loop spans 14 amino acids. Germline CDR1 is LNHDA and CDR2 is SQIVND (reference sequence). CDR3 protein: CASKPDRLRDTIYF. The DNA of the CDR3 is TGTGCCAGTAAACCGGACCGTCTGAGGGACACCATATATTTT. Drawing the rest from reference TRBV19 and TRBJ1-3, the complete variable domain is DGGITQSPKYLFRKEGQNVTLSCEQNLNHDAMYWYRQDPGQGLRLIYYSQIVNDFQKGDIAEGYSVSREKKESFPLTVTSAQKNPTAFYLCASKPDRLRDTIYFGEGSWLTVV.

This clone was observed a handful of times. Other DNA sequences of this sample code for an identical CDR3. The genes are TRBV9 and TRBJ2-1, with 9 bases fitting TRBD2. CDR1 is SGDLS and CDR2 is YYNGEE in the germline V gene. The CDR3 covers 15 residues. The J segment lost 4 bases and the V segment lost 3 bases, leaving 5 bases of the junction unmatched. CDR3 region: CASSAGLAGYNEQFF. The CDR3 DNA follows: TGTGCCAGCAGCGCCGGCCTAGCGGGATACAATGAGCAGTTCTTC.

The CDR3 loop is CASSQGQGEQYF. The CDR3 DNA sequence: TGTGCCAGCAGCCAGGGACAGGGCGAGCAGTACTTC. The chain couples TRBV7-2 to TRBJ2-7; 9 positions match TRBD1. V dropped 5 bases and J dropped 6; count of bases not matched to a gene: 2. Looked up from germline, CDR1 is SGHTA and CDR2 is FQGNSA. This CDR3 spans 12 amino acids. The full variable domain, in which reference TRBV7-2 and TRBJ2-7 provide the parts outside the CDR3, is GAGVSQSPSNKVTEKGKDVELRCDPISGHTALYWYRQSLGQGLEFLIYFQGNSAPDKSGLPSDRFSAERTGGSVSTLTIQRTQQEDSAVYLCASSQGQGEQYFGPGTRLTVT.